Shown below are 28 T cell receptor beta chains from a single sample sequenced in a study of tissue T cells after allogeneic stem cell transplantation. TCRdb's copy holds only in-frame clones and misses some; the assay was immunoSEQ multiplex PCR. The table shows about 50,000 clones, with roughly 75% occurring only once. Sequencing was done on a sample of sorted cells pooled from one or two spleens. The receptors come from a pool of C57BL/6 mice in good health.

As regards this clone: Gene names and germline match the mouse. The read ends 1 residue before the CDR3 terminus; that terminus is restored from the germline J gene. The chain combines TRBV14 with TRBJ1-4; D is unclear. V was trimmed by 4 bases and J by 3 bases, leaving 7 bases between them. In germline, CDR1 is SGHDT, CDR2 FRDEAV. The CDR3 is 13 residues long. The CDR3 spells CASSQQTNERLFF. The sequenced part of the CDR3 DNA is TGTGCCAGCAGTCAACAAACCAACGAAAGATTATTT. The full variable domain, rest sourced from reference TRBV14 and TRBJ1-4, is EAGVTQSPRYAVLQEGQAVSFWCDPISGHDTLYWYQQPRDQGPQLLVYFRDEAVIDNSQLPSDRFSAVRPKGTNSTLKIQSAKQGDTATYLCASSQQTNERLFFGHGTKLSVL.

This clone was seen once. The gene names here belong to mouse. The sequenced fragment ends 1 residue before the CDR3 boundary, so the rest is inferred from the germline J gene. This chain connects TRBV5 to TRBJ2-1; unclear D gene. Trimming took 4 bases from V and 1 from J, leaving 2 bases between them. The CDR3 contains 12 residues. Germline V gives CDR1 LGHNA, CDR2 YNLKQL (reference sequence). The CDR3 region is CASSPNYAEQFF. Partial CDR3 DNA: TGTGCCAGCAGCCCCAACTATGCTGAGCAGTTC.

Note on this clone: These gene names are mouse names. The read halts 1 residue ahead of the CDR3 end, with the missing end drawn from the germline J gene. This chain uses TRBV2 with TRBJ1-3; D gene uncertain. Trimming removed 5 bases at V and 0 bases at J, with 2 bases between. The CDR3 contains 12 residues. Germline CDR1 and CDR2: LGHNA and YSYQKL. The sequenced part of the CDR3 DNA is TGTGCCAGCAGCAATTCTGGAAATACGCTCTAT. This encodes CASSNSGNTLY. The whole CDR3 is CASSNSGNTLYF.

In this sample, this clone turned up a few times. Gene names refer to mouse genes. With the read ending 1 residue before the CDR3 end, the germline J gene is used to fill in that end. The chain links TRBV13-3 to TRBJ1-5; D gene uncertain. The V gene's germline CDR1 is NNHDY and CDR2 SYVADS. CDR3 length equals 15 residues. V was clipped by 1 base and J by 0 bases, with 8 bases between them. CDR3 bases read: TGTGCCAGCAGTGATATAGCCAATAACAACCAGGCTCCGCTT. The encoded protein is CASSDIANNNQAPL. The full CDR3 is CASSDIANNNQAPLF.

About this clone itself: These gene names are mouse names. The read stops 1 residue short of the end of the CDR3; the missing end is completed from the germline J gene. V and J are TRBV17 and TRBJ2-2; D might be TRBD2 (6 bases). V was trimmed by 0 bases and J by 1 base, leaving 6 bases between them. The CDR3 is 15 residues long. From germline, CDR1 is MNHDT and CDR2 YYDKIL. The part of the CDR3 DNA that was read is TGTGCTAGCAGTAGAGACTGGGGAAACACCGGGCAGCTCTAC. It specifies CASSRDWGNTGQLY. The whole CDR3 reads CASSRDWGNTGQLYF.

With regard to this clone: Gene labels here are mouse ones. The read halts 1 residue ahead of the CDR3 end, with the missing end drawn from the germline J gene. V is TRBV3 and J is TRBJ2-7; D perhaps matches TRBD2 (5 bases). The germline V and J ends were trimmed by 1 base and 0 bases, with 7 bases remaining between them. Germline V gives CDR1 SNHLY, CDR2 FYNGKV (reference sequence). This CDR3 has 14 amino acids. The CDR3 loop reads CASSLVGSSYEQYF. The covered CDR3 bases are TGTGCCAGCAGCTTAGTGGGGAGCTCCTATGAACAGTAC. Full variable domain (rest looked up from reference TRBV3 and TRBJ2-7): GPKVLQIPSHQIIDMGQMVTLNCDPVSNHLYFYWYKQILGQQMEFLVNFYNGKVMEKSKLFKDQFSVERPDGSYFTLKIQPTALEDSAVYFCASSLVGSSYEQYFGPGTRLTVL.

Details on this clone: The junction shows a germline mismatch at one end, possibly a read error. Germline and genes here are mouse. CDR3 DNA, as far as it was read: TGTGCCGGCAGCTATGGCACCGGGCAGCTCTAC. Amino acid sequence: CAGSYGTGQLY. The whole CDR3 protein reads CAGSYGTGQLYF. The J gene is TRBJ2-2, the V gene TRBV4; D is undetermined. The missing CDR3 end, 1 residue past where the read stops, is filled in from the germline J gene. The germline V gene has CDR1 LGHDT and CDR2 YNNKQL (reference sequence). The CDR3 totals 12 residues.

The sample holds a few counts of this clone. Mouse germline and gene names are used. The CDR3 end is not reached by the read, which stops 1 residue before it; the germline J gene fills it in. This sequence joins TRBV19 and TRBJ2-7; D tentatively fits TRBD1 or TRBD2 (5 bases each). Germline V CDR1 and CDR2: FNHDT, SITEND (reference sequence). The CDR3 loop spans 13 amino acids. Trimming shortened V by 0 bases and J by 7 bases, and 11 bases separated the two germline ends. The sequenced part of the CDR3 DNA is TGTGCCAGCAGTATAGGGGGCGATTGGGAACAGTAC. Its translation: CASSIGGDWEQY. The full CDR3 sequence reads CASSIGGDWEQYF.

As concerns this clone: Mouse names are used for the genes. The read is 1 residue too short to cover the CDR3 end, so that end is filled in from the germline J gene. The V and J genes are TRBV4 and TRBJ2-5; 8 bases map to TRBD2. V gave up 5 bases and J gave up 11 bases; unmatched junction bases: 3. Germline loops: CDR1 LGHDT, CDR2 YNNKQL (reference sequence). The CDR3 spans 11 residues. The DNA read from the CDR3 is TGTGCCAGCAGCGTCGACTGGGGCCAGTAC. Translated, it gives CASSVDWGQY. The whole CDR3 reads CASSVDWGQYF.

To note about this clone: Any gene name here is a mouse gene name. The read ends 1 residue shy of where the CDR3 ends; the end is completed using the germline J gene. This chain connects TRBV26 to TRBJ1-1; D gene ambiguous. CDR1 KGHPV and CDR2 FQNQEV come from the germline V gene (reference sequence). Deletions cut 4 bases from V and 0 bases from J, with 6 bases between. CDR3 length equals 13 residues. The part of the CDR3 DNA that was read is TGTGCCAGCAGTCCTCAGTCAAACACAGAAGTCTTC. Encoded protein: CASSPQSNTEVF. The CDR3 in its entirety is CASSPQSNTEVFF.

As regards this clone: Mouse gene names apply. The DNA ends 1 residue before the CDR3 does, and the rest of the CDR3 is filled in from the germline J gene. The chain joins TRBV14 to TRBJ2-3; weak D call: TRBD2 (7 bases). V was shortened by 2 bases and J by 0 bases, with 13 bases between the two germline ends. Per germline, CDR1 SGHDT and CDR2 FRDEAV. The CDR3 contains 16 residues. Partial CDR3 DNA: TGTGCCAGCAGTTTTTCCTGGGGGCTTAGTGCAGAAACGCTGTAT. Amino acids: CASSFSWGLSAETLY. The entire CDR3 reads CASSFSWGLSAETLYF.

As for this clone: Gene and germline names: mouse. CDR3: CTCSGGQGGAEQFF. Incomplete CDR3 DNA: TGCACCTGCAGTGGGGGACAGGGAGGCGCTGAGCAGTTC. The V gene is TRBV1, the J gene TRBJ2-1, with TRBD1 identical over 9 bases. Coverage ceases 1 residue before the CDR3 finishes, and the germline J gene fills in the end. Trimming cost V 4 bases and J 7 bases; bases outside gene matches: 5. CDR1 is NSQYPW, CDR2 LRSPGD, per germline (reference sequence). This CDR3 comprises 14 residues.

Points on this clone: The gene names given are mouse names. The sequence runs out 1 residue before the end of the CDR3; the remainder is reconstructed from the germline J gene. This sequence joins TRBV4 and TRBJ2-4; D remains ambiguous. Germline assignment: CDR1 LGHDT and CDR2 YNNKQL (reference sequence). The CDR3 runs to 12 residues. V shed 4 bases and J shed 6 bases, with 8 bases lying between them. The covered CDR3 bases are TGTGCCAGCAGCTGGGGTGGGAACACCTTGTAC. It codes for CASSWGGNTLY. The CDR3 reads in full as CASSWGGNTLYF.

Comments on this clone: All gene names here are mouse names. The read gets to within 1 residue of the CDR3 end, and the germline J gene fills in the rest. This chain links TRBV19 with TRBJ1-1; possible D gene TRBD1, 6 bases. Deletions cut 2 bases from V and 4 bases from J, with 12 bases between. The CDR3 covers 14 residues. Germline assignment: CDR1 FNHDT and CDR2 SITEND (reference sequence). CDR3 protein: CASSMQGSSTEVFF. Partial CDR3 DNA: TGTGCCAGCAGTATGCAGGGGTCGTCCACAGAAGTCTTC.

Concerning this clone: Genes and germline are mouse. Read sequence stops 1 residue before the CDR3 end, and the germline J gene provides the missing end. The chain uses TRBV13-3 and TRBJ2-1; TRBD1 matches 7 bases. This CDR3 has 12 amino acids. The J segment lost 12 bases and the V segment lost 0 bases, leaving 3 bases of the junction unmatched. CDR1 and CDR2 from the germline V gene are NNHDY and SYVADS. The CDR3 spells CASSDDRGMQFF. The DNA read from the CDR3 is TGTGCCAGCAGTGATGACAGGGGCATGCAGTTC.

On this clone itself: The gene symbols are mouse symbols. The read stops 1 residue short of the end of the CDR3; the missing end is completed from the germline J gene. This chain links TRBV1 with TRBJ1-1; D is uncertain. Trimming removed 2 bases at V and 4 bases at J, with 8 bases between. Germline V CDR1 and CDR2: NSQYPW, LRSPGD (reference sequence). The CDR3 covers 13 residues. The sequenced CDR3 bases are TGCACCTGCAGTGCAAGACGGGTCACAGAAGTCTTC. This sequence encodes CTCSARRVTEVF. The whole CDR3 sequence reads CTCSARRVTEVFF.

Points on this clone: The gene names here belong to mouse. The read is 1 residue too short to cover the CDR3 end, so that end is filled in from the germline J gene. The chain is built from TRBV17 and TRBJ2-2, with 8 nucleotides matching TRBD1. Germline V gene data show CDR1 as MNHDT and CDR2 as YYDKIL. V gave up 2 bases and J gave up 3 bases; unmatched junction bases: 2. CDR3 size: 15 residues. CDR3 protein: CASSRQGADTGQLYF. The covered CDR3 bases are TGTGCTAGCAGTAGACAGGGGGCTGACACCGGGCAGCTCTAC.

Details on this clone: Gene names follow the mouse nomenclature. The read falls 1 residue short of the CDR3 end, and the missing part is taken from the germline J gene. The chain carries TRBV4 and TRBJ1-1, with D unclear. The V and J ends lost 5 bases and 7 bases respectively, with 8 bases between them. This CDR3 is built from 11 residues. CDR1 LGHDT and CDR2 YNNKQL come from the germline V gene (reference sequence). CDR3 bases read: TGTGCCAGCAGCAAATCAAGAGAAGTCTTC. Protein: CASSKSREVF. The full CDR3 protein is CASSKSREVFF.

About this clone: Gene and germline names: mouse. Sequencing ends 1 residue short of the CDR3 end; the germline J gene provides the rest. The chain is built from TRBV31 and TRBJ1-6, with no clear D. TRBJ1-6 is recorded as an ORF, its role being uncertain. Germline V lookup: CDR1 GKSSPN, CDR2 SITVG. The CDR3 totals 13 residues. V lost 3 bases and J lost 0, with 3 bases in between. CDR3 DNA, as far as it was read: TGTGCCTGGAGGGGTTCCTATAATTCGCCCCTCTAC. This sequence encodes CAWRGSYNSPLY. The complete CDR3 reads CAWRGSYNSPLYF.

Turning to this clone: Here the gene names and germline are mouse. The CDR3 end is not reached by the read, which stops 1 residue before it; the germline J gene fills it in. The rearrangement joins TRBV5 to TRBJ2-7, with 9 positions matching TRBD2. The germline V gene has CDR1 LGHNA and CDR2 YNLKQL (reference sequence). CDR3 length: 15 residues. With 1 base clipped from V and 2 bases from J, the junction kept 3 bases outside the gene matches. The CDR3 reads CASSQGDWETYEQYF. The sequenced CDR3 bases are TGTGCCAGCAGCCAAGGGGACTGGGAGACCTATGAACAGTAC.

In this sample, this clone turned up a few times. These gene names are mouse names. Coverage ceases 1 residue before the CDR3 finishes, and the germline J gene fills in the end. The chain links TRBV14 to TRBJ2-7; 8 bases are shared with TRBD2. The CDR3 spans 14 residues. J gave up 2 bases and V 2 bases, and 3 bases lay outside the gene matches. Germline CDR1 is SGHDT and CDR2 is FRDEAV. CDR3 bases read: TGTGCCAGCAGTTTGGGGGGGCGCGCCTATGAACAGTAC. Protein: CASSLGGRAYEQY. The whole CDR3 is CASSLGGRAYEQYF.

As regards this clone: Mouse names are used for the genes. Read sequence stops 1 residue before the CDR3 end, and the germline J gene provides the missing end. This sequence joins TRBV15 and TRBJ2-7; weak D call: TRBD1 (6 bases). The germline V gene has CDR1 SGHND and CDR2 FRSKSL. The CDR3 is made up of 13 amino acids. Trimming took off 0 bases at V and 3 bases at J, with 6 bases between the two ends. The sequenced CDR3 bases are TGTGCCAGCAGTTTAGCAGGGGGCTATGAACAGTAC. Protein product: CASSLAGGYEQY. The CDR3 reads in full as CASSLAGGYEQYF.

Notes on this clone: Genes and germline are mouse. Incomplete CDR3 DNA: TGTGCCAGCAGTTCCCGGGACGGCGCAAACTCCGACTACACC. Translating gives CASSSRDGANSDYT. The whole CDR3 is CASSSRDGANSDYTF. The J gene is TRBJ1-2, the V gene TRBV26, with a weak D call TRBD1 (5 bases). The CDR3 end lies 1 residue beyond the end of the read and is filled in from the germline J gene. CDR3 length equals 15 residues. Germline CDR1 and CDR2: KGHPV and FQNQEV (reference sequence). Deletions cut 5 bases from V and 0 bases from J, with 13 bases between. Variable domain in full (rest from reference TRBV26 and TRBJ1-2): NSKVIQTPRYLVKGQGQKAKMRCIPEKGHPVVFWYQQNKNNEFKFLINFQNQEVLQQIDMTEKRFSAECPSNSPCSLEIQSSEAGDSALYLCASSSRDGANSDYTFGSGTRLLVI.

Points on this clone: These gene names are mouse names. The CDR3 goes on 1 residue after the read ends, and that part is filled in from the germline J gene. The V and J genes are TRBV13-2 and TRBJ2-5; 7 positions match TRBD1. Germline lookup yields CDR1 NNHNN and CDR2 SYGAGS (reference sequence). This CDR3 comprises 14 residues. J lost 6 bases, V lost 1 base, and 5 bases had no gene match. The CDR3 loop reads CASGDPTGKDTQYF. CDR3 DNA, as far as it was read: TGTGCCAGCGGTGATCCGACAGGGAAGGACACCCAGTAC.

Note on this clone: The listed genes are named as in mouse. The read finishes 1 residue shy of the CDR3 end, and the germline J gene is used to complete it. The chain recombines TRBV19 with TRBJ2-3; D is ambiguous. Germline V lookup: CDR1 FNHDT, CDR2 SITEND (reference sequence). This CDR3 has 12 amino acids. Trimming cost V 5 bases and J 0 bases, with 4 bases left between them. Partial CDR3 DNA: TGTGCCAGCAGAGGGAGTGCAGAAACGCTGTAT. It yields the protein CASRGSAETLY. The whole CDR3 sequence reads CASRGSAETLYF.

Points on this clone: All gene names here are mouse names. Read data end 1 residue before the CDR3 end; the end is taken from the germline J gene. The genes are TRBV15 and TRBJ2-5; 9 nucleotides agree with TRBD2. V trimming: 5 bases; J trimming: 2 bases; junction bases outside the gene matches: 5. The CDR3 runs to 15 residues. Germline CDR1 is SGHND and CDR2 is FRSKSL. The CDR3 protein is CASSAGLGLQDTQYF. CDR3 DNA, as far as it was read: TGTGCCAGCAGTGCGGGACTGGGCCTCCAAGACACCCAGTAC. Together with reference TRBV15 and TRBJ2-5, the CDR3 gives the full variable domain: DAGVTQTPRHEVAEKGQTIILKCEPVSGHNDLFWYRQTKIQGLELLSYFRSKSLMEDGGAFKDRFKAEMLNSSFSTLKIQPTEPKDSAVYLCASSAGLGLQDTQYFGPGTRLLVL.

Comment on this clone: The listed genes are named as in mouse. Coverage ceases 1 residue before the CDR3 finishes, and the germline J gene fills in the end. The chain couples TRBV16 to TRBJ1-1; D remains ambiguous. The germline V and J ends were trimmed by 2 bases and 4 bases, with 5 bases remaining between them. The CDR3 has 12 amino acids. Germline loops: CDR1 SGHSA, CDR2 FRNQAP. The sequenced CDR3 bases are TGTGCAAGCAGCTTACAGTTCACAGAAGTCTTC. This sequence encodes CASSLQFTEVF. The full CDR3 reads CASSLQFTEVFF. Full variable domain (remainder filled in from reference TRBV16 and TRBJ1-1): NAGVIQTPRHKVTGKGQEATLWCEPISGHSAVFWYRQTIVQGLEFLTYFRNQAPIDDSGMPKERFSAQMPNQSHSTLKIQSTQPQDSAVYLCASSLQFTEVFFGKGTRLTVV.

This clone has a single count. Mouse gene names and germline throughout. The CDR3 is CASSFGDAETLYF. The CDR3 bases that were read are TGTGCAAGCAGCTTCGGGGATGCAGAAACGCTGTAT. The gene calls are TRBV16 and TRBJ2-3; D is uncertain. The read finishes 1 residue shy of the CDR3 end, and the germline J gene is used to complete it. This CDR3 comprises 13 residues. From germline, CDR1 is SGHSA and CDR2 FRNQAP. V dropped 3 bases and J dropped 2 bases, with 6 bases sitting between them.